These T cell receptor beta chains were read from a single sample in a study of blood T cell repertoires in COVID-19. Generated by immunoSEQ multiplex PCR, the TCRdb table keeps only in-frame clones and is missing some. Here the sample spans 200,000 to 300,000 clones, 80% to 90% being singletons. Sequenced: peripheral blood. These receptors were obtained from a man aged 30 to 39 with active or convalescent COVID-19. Both conserved end residues are part of each CDR3. The order of the fields is V gene, D gene, clone size, J gene, CDR3 protein, CDR3 DNA. A D gene is named only where the DNA matches it firmly. Expanded clones get a size class; other rows say once, few or many, or leave the size out.

>TRBV29-1|NA|few|TRBJ2-2
CSVDTGRVGGELFF
TGCAGCGTTGATACAGGGAGGGTTGGCGGGGAGCTGTTTTTT
>TRBV5-1|NA|NA|TRBJ2-6
CASSPGESGANVLTF
TGCGCCAGCAGCCCAGGGGAATCCGGGGCCAACGTCCTGACTTTC
>TRBV6-5|NA|NA|TRBJ2-3
CASSYWQGSTDTQYF
TGTGCCAGCAGTTACTGGCAGGGCAGCACAGATACGCAGTATTTT
>TRBV6-5|NA|NA|TRBJ2-7
CASSKYGYEQYF
TGTGCCAGCAGCAAGTACGGCTACGAGCAGTACTTC
>TRBV3-1/TRBV3-2|TRBD1|NA|TRBJ2-3
CASSQDTGGPFDTQYF
TGTGCCAGCAGCCAAGATACAGGGGGGCCATTTGATACGCAGTATTTT
>TRBV9|NA|NA|TRBJ1-6
CASSRHVDYNSPLHF
TGTGCCAGCAGCCGACACGTCGACTATAATTCACCCCTCCACTTT
>TRBV25-1|NA|NA|TRBJ1-2
CASSVRGGGYTF
TGTGCCAGCAGTGTGCGCGGGGGAGGCTACACCTTC
>TRBV9|NA|NA|TRBJ2-6
CASSVPQGAGANVLTF
TGTGCCAGCAGCGTACCCCAGGGCGCTGGGGCCAACGTCCTGACTTTC
>TRBV6-1|NA|NA|TRBJ2-5
CASSEIAGETQYF
TGTGCCAGCAGTGAAATCGCGGGAGAGACCCAGTACTTC
>TRBV30|NA|NA|TRBJ1-5
CAWSDTNQPQHF
TGTGCCTGGAGTGACACCAATCAGCCCCAGCATTTT
>TRBV5-1|NA|NA|TRBJ2-6
CASSLASSDSGANVLTF
TGCGCCAGCAGCTTGGCGTCCTCAGACTCTGGGGCCAACGTCCTGACTTTC
>TRBV29-1|NA|NA|TRBJ1-1
CSVDGWVDRSTEAFF
TGCAGCGTTGATGGGTGGGTTGACAGGAGCACTGAAGCTTTCTTT
>TRBV7-9|NA|NA|TRBJ1-1
CASSLGGFQEGTEAFF
TGTGCCAGCAGCTTAGGTGGCTTCCAGGAGGGCACTGAAGCTTTCTTT
>TRBV4-3|TRBD2|NA|TRBJ2-3
CASSQDRRGAGTDTQYF
TGCGCCAGCAGCCAAGATCGGCGGGGGGCTGGCACAGATACGCAGTATTTT
>TRBV14|TRBD1|NA|TRBJ2-7
CASSRWGQGRGEQYF
TGTGCCAGCAGCCGTTGGGGACAGGGCCGTGGAGAGCAGTACTTC
>TRBV19|NA|NA|TRBJ1-6
CASSQGTDNSPLHF
TGTGCCAGTAGTCAGGGTACTGATAATTCACCCCTCCACTTT
>TRBV7-2|TRBD2|NA|TRBJ2-1
CASRGTGTSSSGTEQFF
TGTGCCAGCAGGGGAACCGGGACTAGTAGTTCAGGGACTGAGCAGTTCTTC
>TRBV18|TRBD1|NA|TRBJ2-3
CASSSGQGSVDTQYF
TGTGCCAGCTCATCGGGACAGGGGTCGGTAGATACGCAGTATTTT
>TRBV5-4|TRBD1|NA|TRBJ2-3
CASSAGQGTTDTQYF
TGTGCCAGCAGCGCGGGACAGGGTACCACAGATACGCAGTATTTT
>TRBV18|TRBD1|once|TRBJ1-1
CASSPDRVPWDTEAFF
TGTGCCAGCTCACCTGACAGGGTGCCATGGGACACTGAAGCTTTCTTT
>TRBV9|NA|few|TRBJ1-2
CASSVGQGRDYGYTF
TGTGCCAGCAGCGTAGGGCAGGGCCGAGACTATGGCTACACCTTC
>TRBV4-1|NA|NA|TRBJ2-7
CASSHPKKGFHEQYF
TGCGCCAGCAGCCACCCAAAGAAGGGGTTCCACGAGCAGTACTTC